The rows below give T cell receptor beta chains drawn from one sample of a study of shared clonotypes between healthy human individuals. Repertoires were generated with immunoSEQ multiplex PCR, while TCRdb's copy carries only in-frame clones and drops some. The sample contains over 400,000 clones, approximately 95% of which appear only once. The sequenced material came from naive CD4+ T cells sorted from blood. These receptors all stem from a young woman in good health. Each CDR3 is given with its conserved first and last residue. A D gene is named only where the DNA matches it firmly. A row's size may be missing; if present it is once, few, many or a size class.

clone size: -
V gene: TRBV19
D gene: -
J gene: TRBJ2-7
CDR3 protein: CASSTRGMGYEQYF
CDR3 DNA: TGTGCCAGTAGTACCCGCGGGATGGGTTACGAGCAGTACTTC

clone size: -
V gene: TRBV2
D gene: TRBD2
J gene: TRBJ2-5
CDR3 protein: CASSEQRGPQETQYF
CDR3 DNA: TGTGCCAGCAGTGAACAGCGGGGGCCTCAAGAGACCCAGTACTTC

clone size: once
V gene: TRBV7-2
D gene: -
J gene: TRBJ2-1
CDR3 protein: CASRPRDEQFF
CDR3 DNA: TGTGCCAGCAGGCCCCGGGATGAGCAGTTCTTC

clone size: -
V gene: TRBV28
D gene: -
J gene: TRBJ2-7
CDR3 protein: CASSFLARLYEQYF
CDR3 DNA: TGTGCCAGCAGCTTCCTCGCGAGGTTATACGAGCAGTACTTC

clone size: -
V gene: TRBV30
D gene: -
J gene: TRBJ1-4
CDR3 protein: CAWSPFRSTTKNEKLFF
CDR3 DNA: TGTGCCTGGAGTCCATTCAGGTCCACAACGAAAAATGAAAAACTGTTTTTT

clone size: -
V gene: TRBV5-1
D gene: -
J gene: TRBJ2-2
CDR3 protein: CASSLNGNTGELFF
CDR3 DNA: TGCGCCAGCAGCTTGAACGGCAACACCGGGGAGCTGTTTTTT

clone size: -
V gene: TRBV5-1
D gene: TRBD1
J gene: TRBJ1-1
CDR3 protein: CASRRQGARANTEAFF
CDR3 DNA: TGCGCCAGCCGAAGACAGGGGGCTAGAGCTAACACTGAAGCTTTCTTT

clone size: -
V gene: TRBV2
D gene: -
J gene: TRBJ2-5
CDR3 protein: CASTAREQETQYF
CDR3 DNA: TGTGCCAGCACCGCCCGGGAGCAAGAGACCCAGTACTTC

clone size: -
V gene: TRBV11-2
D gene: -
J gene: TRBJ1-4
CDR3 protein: CASSLSQPNEKLFF
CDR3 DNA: TGTGCCAGCAGCTTATCACAGCCTAATGAAAAACTGTTTTTT

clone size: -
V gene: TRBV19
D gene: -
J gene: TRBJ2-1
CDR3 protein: CASSIDPGSYNEQFF
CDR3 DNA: TGTGCCAGTAGTATAGACCCAGGCTCCTACAATGAGCAGTTCTTC

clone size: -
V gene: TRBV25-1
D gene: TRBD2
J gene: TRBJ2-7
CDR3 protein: CASSDGTSGRPRSYEQYF
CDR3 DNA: TGTGCCAGCAGTGACGGGACTAGCGGGAGGCCGCGTTCCTACGAGCAGTACTTC

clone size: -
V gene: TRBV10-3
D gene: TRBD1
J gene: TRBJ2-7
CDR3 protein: CAIRDRSQYEQYF
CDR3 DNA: TGTGCCATCAGGGACAGGTCCCAGTACGAGCAGTACTTC

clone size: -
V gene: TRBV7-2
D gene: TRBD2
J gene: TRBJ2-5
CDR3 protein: CASSSHGGGNQETQYF
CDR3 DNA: TGTGCCAGCAGCTCCCACGGGGGGGGGAACCAAGAGACCCAGTACTTC